These T cell receptor beta chains were read from a single sample in a study of cytomegalovirus exposure and HLA in healthy donors. Repertoires were generated with immunoSEQ multiplex PCR, while TCRdb's copy carries only in-frame clones and drops some. Here the sample spans 110,000 or so clones, approximately 70% being singletons. Material: PBMCs. The source is a man aged 25-45 years in good health and CMV-seronegative. The CDR3 runs from the conserved cysteine through the conserved F or W. D genes are given only for firm matches. The size of a clone is reported for some rows only, either as once, few or many, or as a class for expanded clones.

cdr3_nt cdr3_aa d_call clone_size j_call v_call
TGCAGCGTCGTAAGCCCCAAAAACAGTCAGTACTTC CSVVSPKNSQYF NA NA TRBJ2-4 TRBV29-1
TGTGCCAGCAGCTTTACAGTGAACACTGAAGCTTTCTTT CASSFTVNTEAFF NA NA TRBJ1-1 TRBV7-2
TGTTCCAGCAGCCCCGGGACAGGCCACTCTGGAAACACCATATATTTT CSSSPGTGHSGNTIYF TRBD1 NA TRBJ1-3 TRBV7-9
TGCGCCAGCAGCCAAGATTTCCAGCGGGAGTTTCGGGGTGAGCAGTTCTTC CASSQDFQREFRGEQFF TRBD2 NA TRBJ2-1 TRBV4-3
TGTGCCACCAGCAGGGACGACAGGGGGCAAGTGGGTGATCAGCCCCAGCATTTT CATSRDDRGQVGDQPQHF TRBD1 NA TRBJ1-5 TRBV15
TGCAGTGCTACCAGGGTTCGCGAGCAGTTCTTC CSATRVREQFF NA once TRBJ2-1 TRBV20-1
TGCAGCGTGGATGTTGGGACAGGTGCCAACTGGGGTGAAAAACTGTTTTTT CSVDVGTGANWGEKLFF TRBD1 NA TRBJ1-4 TRBV29-1
TGCGCCAGCAGCTTGGGGACAGGGAAAGAGACCCAGTACTTC CASSLGTGKETQYF TRBD1 few TRBJ2-5 TRBV5-1
TGTGCCAGCTCACCACTACCCCCCCCGGACAGGGAGCAGTTCTTC CASSPLPPPDREQFF TRBD1 NA TRBJ2-1 TRBV18
TGTGCCAGGGAGGACTCCAAAATCCTGGAGACCCAGTACTTC CAREDSKILETQYF NA NA TRBJ2-5 TRBV25-1
TGTGCCAGCACCAGGGGAGCGGGGGCGGATACGCAGTATTTT CASTRGAGADTQYF TRBD2 NA TRBJ2-3 TRBV6-5
TGTGCCAGCATGGGGACTAGCGGGGGGGGAAGGCAGTTCTTC CASMGTSGGGRQFF TRBD2 NA TRBJ2-1 TRBV6-1
TGCAGTGCCCCGGGGGATTATGGCTACACCTTC CSAPGDYGYTF NA NA TRBJ1-2 TRBV20-1
TGTGCCAGCAGCGTAGGTGGAGGGGTGATCTATGGCTACACCTTC CASSVGGGVIYGYTF NA NA TRBJ1-2 TRBV9
TGTGCCAGCAGCCAAGATCGCAGGAGCACAGATACGCAGTATTTT CASSQDRRSTDTQYF NA NA TRBJ2-3 TRBV4-2
TGTGCCAGCAGCCGGGACTTTGGAAATTCACCCCTCCACTTT CASSRDFGNSPLHF NA NA TRBJ1-6 TRBV11-2
TGCAGCGTTGTGGCGGGCCTCCGGGAGACCCAGTACTTC CSVVAGLRETQYF NA NA TRBJ2-5 TRBV29-1
TGTGCCAGCAGCCAGGGGCGGTGGGGCACCGGGGAGCTGTTTTTT CASSQGRWGTGELFF NA once TRBJ2-2 TRBV28
TGTGCCAGCAGCCGGGACAGGGGGCACGAAAAACTGTTTTTT CASSRDRGHEKLFF TRBD1 NA TRBJ1-4 TRBV4-2
TGTGCCAGCAGCTTCGGGAGACTAGCGGGCAATGAGCAGTTCTTC CASSFGRLAGNEQFF TRBD2 NA TRBJ2-1 TRBV11-2
TGTGCCATCAGCCGACTGACGCTCTACGAGCAGTACTTC CAISRLTLYEQYF NA NA TRBJ2-7 TRBV10-3
TGTGCCAGCACTCGGAGGAATAGCAATCAGCCCCAGCATTTT CASTRRNSNQPQHF NA few TRBJ1-5 TRBV2
TGTGCCTGGGGGGGACAGGGAAGTCAGCCCCAGCATTTT CAWGGQGSQPQHF TRBD1 NA TRBJ1-5 TRBV30
TGTGCCAGCAGCTTAGTGACTAACTCCTACGAGCAGTACTTC CASSLVTNSYEQYF NA NA TRBJ2-7 TRBV7-2
TGTGCCAGCGCGACAGGTTCGACTGGGGCCAACGGCCTGACTTTC CASATGSTGANGLTF NA NA TRBJ2-6 TRBV6-1
TGCAGCGTCGGGGGAGAAACTAGCGGGAGGCCCTCCTACGAGCAGTACTTC CSVGGETSGRPSYEQYF TRBD2 NA TRBJ2-7 TRBV29-1
TGTGCCAGCAGCTCATACAGGGGGCACTATGGCTACACCTTC CASSSYRGHYGYTF TRBD1 NA TRBJ1-2 TRBV7-2
TGTGCCAGCTCACCCCTGGACAGGGGAAATTCACCCCTCCACTTT CASSPLDRGNSPLHF TRBD1 NA TRBJ1-6 TRBV18
TGCGCCAGCAGCTTGAGCGGCAGCCCCTACGAGCAGTACTTC CASSLSGSPYEQYF NA NA TRBJ2-7 TRBV5-1
TGTGCCAGTAGTATAGGCAGAAACAGGGTCGGCACTGAAGCTTTCTTT CASSIGRNRVGTEAFF NA NA TRBJ1-1 TRBV19
TGTGCCAGCAGCCCCGTAACTAGCGGGAGTAGCAATGAGCAGTTCTTC CASSPVTSGSSNEQFF TRBD2 NA TRBJ2-1 TRBV4-2
TGTGCCAGCATGGCAGGGGGGCCCGGGGAGCTGTTTTTT CASMAGGPGELFF NA NA TRBJ2-2 TRBV6-1
TGCGCCAGCACATATCGACAGGGCCACTACGAGCAGTACTTC CASTYRQGHYEQYF TRBD1 few TRBJ2-7 TRBV23-1
TGTGCCAGCAGTCTCAGCGGGAATGGCTACACCTTC CASSLSGNGYTF NA NA TRBJ1-2 TRBV2
TGTGCCAGTACCATACGGGACAGCGCCAATCAGCCCCAGCATTTT CASTIRDSANQPQHF TRBD1 once TRBJ1-5 TRBV19
TGTGCCAGTAGTATAGGACAGGGGATATATGAGCAGTTCTTC CASSIGQGIYEQFF TRBD1 NA TRBJ2-1 TRBV19